The clone carrying this T cell receptor (beta chain) was recorded a few times. What it binds is not known. The data belong to a study of OX40 agonist ivuxolimab in advanced cancers. Study observations and caveats: CD8+ T cells (on average) carried more expanded clones than CD4+ T cells.

Clones were sequenced by immunoSEQ multiplex PCR, and TCRdb holds only the in-frame ones, with some missing. The sample consists of some 35,000 clones, 79% of them appearing once. V lost 3 bases to trimming and J lost 13 bases, with 18 bases between them. The CDR3 extends over 13 amino acids. Germline V gene data show CDR1 as SGHNT and CDR2 as YYREEE (reference sequence). This receptor was identified in an adult with an advanced solid tumor such as melanoma, head and neck, liver or kidney cancer. Sequenced material: CD4+ or CD8+ T cells sorted from blood, taken in a trial of the OX40 agonist ivuxolimab. This chain connects TRBV5-4 to TRBJ2-3, with D hard to call. CDR3 amino acids: CASSSNTRDVEYF. The CDR3 DNA follows: TGTGCCAGCAGCTCCAACACCCGTGATGTGGAGTATTTT.